This T cell receptor beta chain emerged from a study of T-cell reconstitution after alpha-beta-depleted transplantation in children. Whole-study findings and limits: Newly produced T cells mostly accounted for T-cell counts and diversity one year post-transplant. Surviving recipient T cells and thymic progenitors accounted for the high day-60 TCRbeta diversity observed in some patients. Alpha-beta T cells present about two months after transplant were reported to originate from several hundred expanded graft clones.

Preparation of the TCRbeta library used unique molecular identifiers. TCRdb ran MiXCR on the PCR reads and lists one entry per CDR3 protein. The sample shows a few hundred thousand distinct CDR3 sequences, 7.5% to 9% of them seen only once. This clonotype was detected a few times. Antigen specificity is unknown. The source of this sequence is a female patient aged 2 to 10 who had a stem cell transplant for Fanconi anemia, so the T cells may come from the graft donor. Material: peripheral blood, obtained 360 days after TCRalphabeta/CD19-depleted stem cell transplant.

For the CDR3, the DNA is TGTGCCAGCAGCAAAGTGGACACGGGCTTGAACACTGAAGCTTTCTTT. It is translated as CASSKVDTGLNTEAFF. V and J are TRBV21-1 and TRBJ1-1; TRBD1, the table's D call, lacks a check against the DNA. TRBV21-1 is designated a pseudogene. The CDR3 contains 16 residues.